The following is a T cell receptor beta chain sequence with its context. V lost 3 bases, J lost 3 bases, and 8 bases lay in between. The germline CDR1 and CDR2 sequences are SGHTA and FQGTGA. This CDR3 has 13 amino acids. This entry belongs to a study of graft-versus-host responses after intestinal transplantation. The assay was immunoSEQ multiplex PCR, and TCRdb's table has in-frame clones only and misses some. The table includes 40,000 to 45,000 clones, about 90% detected once. Specimen: PBMCs, collected 314 days after intestinal transplant. The sequence was collected from a human patient who received an intestinal transplant, so some T cells may come from the graft donor. V gene TRBV7-3 combines with J gene TRBJ1-1; D is perhaps TRBD1 (5 bases). CDR3 sequence: CASSFSRDTEAFF. In DNA form, the CDR3 reads TGTGCCAGCAGCTTTTCCAGGGACACTGAAGCTTTCTTT.